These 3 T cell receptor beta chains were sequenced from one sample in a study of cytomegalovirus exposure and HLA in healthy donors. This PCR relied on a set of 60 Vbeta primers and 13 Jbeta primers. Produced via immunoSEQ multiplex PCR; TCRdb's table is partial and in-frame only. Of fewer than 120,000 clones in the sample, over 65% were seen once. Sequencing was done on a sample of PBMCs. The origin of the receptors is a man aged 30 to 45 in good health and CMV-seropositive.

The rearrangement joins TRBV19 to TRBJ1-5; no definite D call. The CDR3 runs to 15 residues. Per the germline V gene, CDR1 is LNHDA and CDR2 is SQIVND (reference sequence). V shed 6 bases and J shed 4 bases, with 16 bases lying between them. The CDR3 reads CASSPEAVGNQPQHF. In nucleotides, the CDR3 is TGTGCCAGTAGCCCAGAAGCCGTCGGGAATCAGCCCCAGCATTTT.

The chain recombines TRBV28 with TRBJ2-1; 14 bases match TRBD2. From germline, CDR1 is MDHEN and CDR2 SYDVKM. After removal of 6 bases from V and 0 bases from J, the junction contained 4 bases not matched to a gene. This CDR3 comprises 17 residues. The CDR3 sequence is CASSRTSGGSSYNEQFF. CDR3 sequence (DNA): TGTGCCAGCAGCCGGACTAGCGGGGGGAGCTCCTACAATGAGCAGTTCTTC.

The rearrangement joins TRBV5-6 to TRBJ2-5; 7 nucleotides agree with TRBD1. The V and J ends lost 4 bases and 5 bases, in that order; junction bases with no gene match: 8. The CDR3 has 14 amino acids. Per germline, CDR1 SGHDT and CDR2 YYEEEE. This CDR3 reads CASSTQGLDETQYF. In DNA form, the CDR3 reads TGTGCCAGCAGCACACAGGGGTTGGACGAGACCCAGTACTTC.